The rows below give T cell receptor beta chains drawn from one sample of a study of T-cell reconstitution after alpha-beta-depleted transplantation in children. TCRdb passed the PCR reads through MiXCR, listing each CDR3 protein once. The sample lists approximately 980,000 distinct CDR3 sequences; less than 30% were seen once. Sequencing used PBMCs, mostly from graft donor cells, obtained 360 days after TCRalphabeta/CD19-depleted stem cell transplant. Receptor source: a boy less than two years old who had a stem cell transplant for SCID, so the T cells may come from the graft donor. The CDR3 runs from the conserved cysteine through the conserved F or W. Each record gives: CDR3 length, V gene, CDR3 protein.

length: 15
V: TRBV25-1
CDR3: CASSPLGQIQETQYF

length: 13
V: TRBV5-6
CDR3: CASSLDRHSPLHF

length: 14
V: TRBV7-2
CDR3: CASSQDRAADTQYF

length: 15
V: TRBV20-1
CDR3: CSASPGPGRRSPLHF

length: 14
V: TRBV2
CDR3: CASRKQGFPYEQYF

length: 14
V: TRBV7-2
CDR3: CASSFGRGPNEQFF

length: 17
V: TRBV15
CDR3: CATSRDPLGTVEGEQYF

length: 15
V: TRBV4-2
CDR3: CASSQEGTSYNEQYF

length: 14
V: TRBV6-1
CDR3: CASTLNAAYYGYTF

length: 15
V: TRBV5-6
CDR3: CASSLQSGPYNEQFF

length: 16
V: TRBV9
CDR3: CASSAAGTGGTGELFF

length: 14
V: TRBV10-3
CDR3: CAIGEQGGTDTQYF

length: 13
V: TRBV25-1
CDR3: CASRAGKSQKLFF

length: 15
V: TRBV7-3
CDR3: CASSRGLAGWDTQYF

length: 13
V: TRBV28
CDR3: CASSLRAGETQYF

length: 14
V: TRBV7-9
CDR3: CASSFRDIHSPLHF

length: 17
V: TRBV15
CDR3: CATSSYLGLPNTGELFF

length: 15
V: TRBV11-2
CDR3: CASSEGSGGSYEQYF

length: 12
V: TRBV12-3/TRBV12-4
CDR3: CASSFRSDEQYF

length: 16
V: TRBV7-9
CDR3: CASSGWDRPSGNTIYF

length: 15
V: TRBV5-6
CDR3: CASSPRWGEHYEQYF

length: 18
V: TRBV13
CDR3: CASSPSSGTGALTGELFF

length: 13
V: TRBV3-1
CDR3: CASSQPTGDGYTF

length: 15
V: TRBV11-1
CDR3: CASSLNRGSNQPQHF

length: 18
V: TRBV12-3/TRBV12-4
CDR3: CASSRWGTGNLIGTEAFF

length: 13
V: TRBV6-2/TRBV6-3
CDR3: CASSFHLSYEQYF

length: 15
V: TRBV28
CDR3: CASSLLGTKHYEQYF

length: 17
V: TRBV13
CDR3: CASSLRLAASSYNEQFF

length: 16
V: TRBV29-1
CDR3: CSAGPGLAVNTGELFF

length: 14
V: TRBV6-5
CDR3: CASSYSRGEYEQYF

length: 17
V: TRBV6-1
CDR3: CASRTSDRGITNEKLFF

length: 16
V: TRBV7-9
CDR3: CASRYRTAGSRNEQFF

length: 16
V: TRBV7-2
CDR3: CASSYNSGTGGWEQYF

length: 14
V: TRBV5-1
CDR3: CASSSRQGSNEQYF

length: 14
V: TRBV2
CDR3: CASRADRENYGYTF

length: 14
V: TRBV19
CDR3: CASTGQLLGNTIYF

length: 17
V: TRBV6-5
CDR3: CASSLGSGGPNTGELFF

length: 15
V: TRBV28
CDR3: CASSLRSASGHEQYF

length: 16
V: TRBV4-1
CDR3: CASSQVGKGLHYGYTF

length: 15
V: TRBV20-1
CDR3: CSARDLPGTLVTQYF

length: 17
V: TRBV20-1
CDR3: CSASGALAGGIMDTQYF

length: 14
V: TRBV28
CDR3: CASREQGVGNGYTF

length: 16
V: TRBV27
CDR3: CASSQRVASRNNEQFF

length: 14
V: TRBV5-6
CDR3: CASSLLPGAETQYF

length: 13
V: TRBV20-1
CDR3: CSASGGSEETQYF